This TCR beta chain was profiled in a study of response to subunit inactivated influenza vaccine. Per germline, CDR1 LGHNA and CDR2 YSLEER. This CDR3 has 14 amino acids. The germline V and J ends were trimmed by 0 bases and 6 bases, with 12 bases remaining between them. This clonotype appeared a few times. Its antigen is undetermined. Using its own MiXCR run on the RT-PCR reads, TCRdb lists one record per CDR3 protein. The data show 700,000 to 900,000 distinct CDR3 sequences, 21% seen once. Study-level findings and limits: Each seasonal influenza vaccination recruits few new T cells, the authors suggested.

The TCR originated in a man between 50 and 59 years old who received an inactivated influenza vaccine. The rearrangement uses TRBV4-3 and TRBJ2-7; possibly TRBD1 for D (5 bases). This specimen consisted of PBMCs from blood, obtained roughly 5 days after vaccination. The CDR3 region is CASSQDFRASEQYF. The CDR3 nucleotides read TGCGCCAGCAGCCAAGATTTCAGGGCTAGCGAGCAGTACTTC.